This TCR beta chain was found in a study of blood T cell repertoires in COVID-19. In the study overall: Samples representing acute and convalescent COVID-19 were sourced from the United States, Italy and Spain. From T cells, B-cell-depleted T cells, or PBMCs came the material, which was cDNA or gDNA.

Germline CDR1 SNHLY, CDR2 FYNNEI. The CDR3 extends over 14 amino acids. The V and J ends lost 3 bases and 9 bases respectively, with 18 bases between them. Per the authors' pipeline: Estimated nucleated cell counts came from reference gene primer amplification. TCRdb keeps only in-frame clones here, not all; method: immunoSEQ multiplex PCR. V, J and clone size reflect that table, while D and trimming were determined from the DNA. The table lists about 35,000 clones, approximately 78% of them singletons. The rearrangement uses TRBV2 and TRBJ2-7, with unresolved D. This TCR derives from an older man with active or convalescent COVID-19. The sample consisted of peripheral blood. The CDR3 coding sequence is TGTGCCAGCAGTGATGTCCCGGGTAAAAGAAGGCAGTACTTC. Protein product: CASSDVPGKRRQYF. The variable domain in full, completed from reference TRBV2 and TRBJ2-7, reads EPEVTQTPSHQVTQMGQEVILRCVPISNHLYFYWYRQILGQKVEFLVSFYNNEISEKSEIFDDQFSVERPDGSNFTLKIRSTKLEDSAMYFCASSDVPGKRRQYFGPGTRLTVT.